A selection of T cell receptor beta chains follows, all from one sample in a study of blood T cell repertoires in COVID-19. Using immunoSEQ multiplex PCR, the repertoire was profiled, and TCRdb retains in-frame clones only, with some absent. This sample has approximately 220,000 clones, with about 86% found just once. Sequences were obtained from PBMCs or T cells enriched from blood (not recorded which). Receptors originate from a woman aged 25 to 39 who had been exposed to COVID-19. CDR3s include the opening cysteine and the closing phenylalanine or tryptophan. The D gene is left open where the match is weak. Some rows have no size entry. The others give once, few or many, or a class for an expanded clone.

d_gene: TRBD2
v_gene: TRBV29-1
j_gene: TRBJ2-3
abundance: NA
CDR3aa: CSVGLAGGFFSTDTQYF
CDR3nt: TGCAGCGTTGGTCTAGCGGGGGGCTTTTTTAGCACAGATACGCAGTATTTT

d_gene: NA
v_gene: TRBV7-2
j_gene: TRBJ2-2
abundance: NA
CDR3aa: CASSRTARDTGELFF
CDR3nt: TGTGCCAGCAGCCGCACGGCACGGGACACCGGGGAGCTGTTTTTT

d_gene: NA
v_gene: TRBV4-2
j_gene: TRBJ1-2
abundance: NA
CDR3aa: CASSPSGEGSGYTF
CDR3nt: TGTGCCAGCAGCCCCTCCGGGGAGGGAAGTGGCTACACCTTC

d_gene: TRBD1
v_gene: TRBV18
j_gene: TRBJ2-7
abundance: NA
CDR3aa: CASSPRDSNSYEQYF
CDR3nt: TGTGCCAGCTCACCTCGGGACAGTAACTCCTACGAGCAGTACTTC

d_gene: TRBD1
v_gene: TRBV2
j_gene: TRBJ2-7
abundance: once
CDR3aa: CASSPARDRGYEQYF
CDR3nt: TGTGCCAGCAGTCCCGCCCGGGACAGGGGGTACGAGCAGTACTTC

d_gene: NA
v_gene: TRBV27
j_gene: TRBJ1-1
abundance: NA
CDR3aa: CASSSIARVRTEAFF
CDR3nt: TGTGCCAGCAGTTCAATCGCCAGGGTGAGGACTGAAGCTTTCTTT

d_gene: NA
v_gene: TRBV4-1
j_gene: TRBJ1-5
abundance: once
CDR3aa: CASSQDPGHSNQPQHF
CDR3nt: TGCGCCAGCAGCCAAGACCCGGGTCATAGCAATCAGCCCCAGCATTTT

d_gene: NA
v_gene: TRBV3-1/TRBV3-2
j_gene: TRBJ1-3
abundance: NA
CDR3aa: CASSQAEGRVSGNTIYF
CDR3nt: TGTGCCAGCAGCCAAGCCGAGGGGAGGGTCTCTGGAAACACCATATATTTT

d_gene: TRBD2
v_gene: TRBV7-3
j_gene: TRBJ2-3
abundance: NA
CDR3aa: CASSLGTSVSTDTQYF
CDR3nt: TGTGCCAGCAGCTTGGGGACTAGCGTCAGCACAGATACGCAGTATTTT

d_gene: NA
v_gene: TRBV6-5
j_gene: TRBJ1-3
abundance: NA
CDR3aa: CATGQGRGNTIYF
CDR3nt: TGTGCCACCGGCCAGGGCCGTGGAAACACCATATATTTT

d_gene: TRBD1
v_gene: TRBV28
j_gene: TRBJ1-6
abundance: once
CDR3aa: CATVRDSRNSPLHF
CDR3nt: TGTGCCACCGTGAGGGACAGCCGTAATTCACCCCTCCACTTT

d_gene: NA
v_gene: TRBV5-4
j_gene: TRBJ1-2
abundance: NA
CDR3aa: CASSTGTGISGYTF
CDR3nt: TGTGCCAGCAGCACAGGAACAGGGATTTCTGGCTACACCTTC

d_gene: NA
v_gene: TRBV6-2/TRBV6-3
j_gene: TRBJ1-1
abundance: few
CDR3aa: CASSLLLGQGEAFF
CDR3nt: TGTGCCAGCAGTCTCCTCCTTGGGCAGGGCGAAGCTTTCTTT

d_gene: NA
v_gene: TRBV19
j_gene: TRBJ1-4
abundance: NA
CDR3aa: CASTNRHNEKLFF
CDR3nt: TGTGCCAGTACGAACAGGCATAATGAAAAACTGTTTTTT

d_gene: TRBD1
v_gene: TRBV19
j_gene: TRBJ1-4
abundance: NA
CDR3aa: CASSMGQGSNEKLFF
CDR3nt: TGTGCCAGTAGTATGGGACAGGGAAGTAATGAAAAACTGTTTTTT